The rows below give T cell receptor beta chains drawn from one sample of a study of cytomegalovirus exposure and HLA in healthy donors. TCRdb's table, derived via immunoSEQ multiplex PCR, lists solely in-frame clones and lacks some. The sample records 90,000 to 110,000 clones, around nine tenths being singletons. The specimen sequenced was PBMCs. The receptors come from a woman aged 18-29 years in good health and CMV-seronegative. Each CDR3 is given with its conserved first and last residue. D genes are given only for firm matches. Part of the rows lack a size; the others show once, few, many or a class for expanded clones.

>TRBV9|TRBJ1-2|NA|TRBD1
CASSVRLEDRPGYTF
TGTGCCAGCAGCGTCCGTCTTGAGGACAGGCCTGGCTACACCTTC
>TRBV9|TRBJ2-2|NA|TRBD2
CASSVASDGGTTGELFF
TGTGCCAGCAGCGTAGCTTCGGACGGGGGGACCACCGGGGAGCTGTTTTTT
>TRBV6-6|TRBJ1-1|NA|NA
CASRLDGENTEAFF
TGTGCCAGCAGACTAGACGGTGAGAACACTGAAGCTTTCTTT
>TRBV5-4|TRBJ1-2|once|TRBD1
CASSLGGDRDNGYTF
TGTGCCAGCAGCCTGGGGGGGGACAGGGATAATGGCTACACCTTC
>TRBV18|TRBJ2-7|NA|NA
CASSPDGGEQYF
TGTGCCAGCTCACCAGATGGCGGCGAGCAGTACTTC
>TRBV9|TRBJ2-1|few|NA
CASSVGGRPGRGTNEQFF
TGTGCCAGCAGCGTAGGAGGCCGTCCAGGGAGGGGGACCAATGAGCAGTTCTTC
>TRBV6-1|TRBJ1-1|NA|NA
CASSDGIRFGNTEAFF
TGTGCCAGCAGTGACGGGATAAGGTTTGGGAACACTGAAGCTTTCTTT
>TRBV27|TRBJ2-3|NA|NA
CASRTPPYPQYF
TGTGCCAGCCGAACTCCCCCATATCCGCAGTATTTT
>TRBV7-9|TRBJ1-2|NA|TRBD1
CASREGTGGGYTF
TGTGCCAGCAGGGAAGGGACAGGGGGTGGCTACACCTTC
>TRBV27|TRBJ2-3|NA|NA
CASSMTSLTDTQYF
TGTGCCAGCAGTATGACTTCTCTCACAGATACGCAGTATTTT
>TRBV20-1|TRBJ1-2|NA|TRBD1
CSATGGGGYTF
TGCAGTGCAACAGGGGGGGGTGGCTACACCTTC
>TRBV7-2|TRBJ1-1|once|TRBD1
CASSLTGTRGTNTEAFF
TGTGCCAGCAGCTTAACCGGGACCAGGGGGACGAACACTGAAGCTTTCTTT
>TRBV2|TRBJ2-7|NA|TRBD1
CASRDAGTGSYEQYF
TGTGCCAGCAGGGACGCAGGGACAGGGTCCTACGAGCAGTACTTC
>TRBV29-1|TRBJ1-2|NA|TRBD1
CSAGQGLFRYGYTF
TGCAGCGCTGGACAGGGGTTGTTCCGATATGGCTACACCTTC
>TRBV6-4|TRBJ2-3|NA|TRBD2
CASSREGSTDTQYF
TGTGCCAGCAGCCGGGAGGGGAGCACAGATACGCAGTATTTT
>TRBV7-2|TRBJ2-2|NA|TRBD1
CASSLRSGGHGTGELFF
TGTGCCAGCAGCCTCAGGTCAGGGGGCCATGGCACCGGGGAGCTGTTTTTT
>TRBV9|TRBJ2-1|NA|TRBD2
CASSVAGGSSYNEQFF
TGTGCCAGCAGCGTAGCGGGAGGGAGCTCCTACAATGAGCAGTTCTTC